Following are 21 T cell receptor beta chains from one sample sequenced in a study of T cells in Graves' hyperthyroidism and ophthalmopathy. RNA transcripts provided the source from which TCR beta CDR3 regions were amplified. The TCR CDR3 was amplified in a first-round RT-PCR using the HTBI primer set. TCRdb processed the multiplex PCR reads anew with MiXCR; each CDR3 protein has one entry. The sample carries around 600,000 distinct CDR3 sequences, roughly 16% recorded once. Sequenced material: blood. The receptors derive from a woman in her forties with Graves' ophthalmopathy.

This clonotype occurred many times. This chain uses TRBV10-2 with TRBJ1-2; no firm D call. Germline loops: CDR1 WSHSY, CDR2 SAAADI. The CDR3 totals 13 residues. V lost 10 bases to trimming and J lost 4 bases, with 16 bases between them. CDR3 sequence: CATRDPSGYGYTF. In DNA form, the CDR3 reads TGCGCCACCAGAGACCCAAGCGGCTATGGCTACACCTTC.

This clonotype was seen a few times. The CDR3 bases are TGTGCCACCTCGCGTGGAGGCCGGGGGAATGAGCAGTTCTTC. Residues: CATSRGGRGNEQFF. The rearrangement links TRBV27 to TRBJ2-1; perhaps TRBD2 as D (6 bases). The V gene lost 10 bases and the J gene lost 7 bases, with 20 bases spanning the gap. The germline V gene encodes CDR1 MNHEY and CDR2 SMNVEV (reference sequence). CDR3 length equals 14 residues.

In this sample, this clonotype turned up a few times. This chain links TRBV6-1 with TRBJ2-3, with TRBD2 matching over 8 bases. Germline trimming cut 6 bases from V and 2 bases from J; bases unmatched to any gene: 10. The CDR3 is 16 residues long. Germline V lookup: CDR1 MNHNS, CDR2 SASEGT. The CDR3 spells CASRGGVAGYTDTQYF. CDR3 in DNA: TGTGCCAGCAGAGGGGGAGTAGCGGGGTACACAGATACGCAGTATTTT.

The table lists this clonotype with a few counts. The V and J genes are TRBV27 and TRBJ1-5; no firm D call. Germline CDR1 and CDR2: MNHEY and SMNVEV (reference sequence). The length of the CDR3 is 13 residues. The germline V and J ends were trimmed by 8 bases and 6 bases, with 14 bases remaining between them. CDR3 sequence reads: CASASRVTQPQHF. In DNA form, the CDR3 reads TGTGCCAGCGCATCGAGGGTCACTCAGCCCCAGCATTTT.

This clonotype was recorded only once. The V and J genes are TRBV9 and TRBJ2-2; 7 nucleotides agree with TRBD1. Germline CDR1 and CDR2: SGDLS and YYNGEE. CDR3 length: 15 amino acids. Trimming removed 4 bases from V and 5 bases from J; junction bases left unmatched: 8. The CDR3 region has the DNA TGTGCCAGCAGCCCGCGGTCAGGGGGAACCGGGGAGCTGTTTTTT. Protein sequence: CASSPRSGGTGELFF.

At least ten counts were recorded for this clonotype. CDR3 loop: CASSPYGSSYYEQYF. The DNA of the CDR3 is TGTGCCAGCAGCCCATACGGAAGCAGTTACTACGAGCAGTACTTC. The chain uses TRBV12-3 or TRBV12-4 and TRBJ2-7; D gene uncertain. The length of the CDR3 is 15 residues. Trimming stripped 6 bases from V and 3 bases from J, with 18 bases between.

This clonotype was counted a single time. This may stem from a read error, because a much larger clone lies one nucleotide away. The chain employs TRBV12-3 or TRBV12-4 and TRBJ1-1; 8 bases line up with TRBD1. V lost 3 bases, J lost 10 bases, and 7 bases stayed unmatched. The CDR3 is made up of 13 amino acids. For the CDR3, the DNA is TGTGCCAGCAGTTTCGGACAGGGATTTGTAGCTTTCTTT. It translates to CASSFGQGFVAFF.

The chain is built from TRBV10-3 and TRBJ1-2, with D uncertain. CDR3 length: 13 residues. V lost 2 bases and J lost 2, with 6 bases in between. Looked up from germline, CDR1 is ENHRY and CDR2 is SYGVKD. This CDR3 reads CAISETHNYGYTF. Written as DNA, the CDR3 is TGTGCCATCAGTGAGACCCACAACTATGGCTACACCTTC.

V and J are TRBV5-1 and TRBJ2-2; the match to TRBD2 covers 7 bases. The CDR3 spans 15 residues. Germline values: CDR1 SGHRS, CDR2 YFSETQ. J gave up 6 bases and V 5 bases, and 10 bases lay outside the gene matches. The CDR3 sequence is CASSPATSEAGELFF. In DNA, the CDR3 is TGCGCCAGCAGTCCGGCTACTAGCGAGGCCGGGGAGCTGTTTTTT.

This clonotype was seen a few times. The rearrangement joins TRBV5-1 to TRBJ2-4, with D hard to call. The CDR3 length is 16 residues. Per germline, CDR1 SGHRS and CDR2 YFSETQ. With 0 bases removed from V and 0 bases from J, the gap between germline ends came to 10 bases. The CDR3 nucleotides are TGCGCCAGCAGCTTGGTAGGTGACCTAGCCAAAAACATTCAGTACTTC. Its protein product is CASSLVGDLAKNIQYF.

There are many counts of this clonotype. J is TRBJ2-2 and V is TRBV5-1; TRBD1 might be the D (6 bases). The CDR3 spans 15 residues. V was trimmed by 5 bases and J by 1 base, leaving 12 bases between them. The germline gives CDR1 SGHRS, CDR2 YFSETQ. The CDR3: CASRVATGNTGELFF. The CDR3 bases are TGCGCCAGCAGGGTGGCGACAGGGAACACCGGGGAGCTGTTTTTT.

Ten or more counts support this clonotype. The chain links TRBV11-2 to TRBJ2-7; a possible D gene is TRBD2 (6 bases). The germline V and J ends were trimmed by 5 bases and 5 bases, with 16 bases remaining between them. CDR1 and CDR2 from the germline V gene are SGHAT and FQNNGV. The CDR3 consists of 14 residues. The chain's CDR3 is CASSLRGGGDEQYF. DNA of the CDR3: TGTGCCAGCAGCCTACGTGGTGGAGGGGACGAGCAGTACTTC.

This clonotype was counted many times. V and J are TRBV12-3 or TRBV12-4 and TRBJ1-5; maybe TRBD1 (5 bases). This CDR3 is 12 amino acids long. V lost 3 bases to trimming and J lost 7 bases, with 7 bases between them. The CDR3 spells CASSFGGQPQHF. The CDR3 coding sequence is TGTGCCAGCAGTTTCGGGGGGCAGCCCCAGCATTTT.

This clonotype has only a few counts. A much more abundant neighbour one base away suggests this may be a read error. The chain carries TRBV2 and TRBJ2-4; the D is unclear. Trimming pared 7 bases from V and 5 bases from J, leaving 9 bases between. CDR1 and CDR2 (germline): SNHLY, FYNNEI. This CDR3 has 12 residues. CDR3 nucleotides: TGTGCCAGCATGGACGGAGAAAACATTCAGTACTTC. Amino acid sequence: CASMDGENIQYF.

Only a few counts were recorded for this clonotype. The chain recombines TRBV12-3 or TRBV12-4 with TRBJ2-5; 12 bases agree with TRBD2. CDR3 length: 17 amino acids. With V trimmed by 6 bases and J by 1 base, 9 bases remained unmatched. CDR3 sequence: CASSLSGTSGLQETQYF. DNA of the CDR3: TGTGCCAGCAGCCTATCCGGGACTAGCGGGCTCCAAGAGACCCAGTACTTC.

This clonotype was picked up many times. DNA of the CDR3: TGTGCCAGCTCACCAATACAGGGGCAGAACACTGAAGCTTTCTTT. Translation gives CASSPIQGQNTEAFF. This chain connects TRBV18 to TRBJ1-1; 7 nucleotides agree with TRBD1. V was pared by 2 bases and J by 1 base, with 4 bases of the junction left unmatched. The V gene's germline CDR1 is KGHSH and CDR2 LQKENI. The CDR3 is 15 amino acids.

This clonotype was counted a few times. The gene calls are TRBV5-6 and TRBJ2-1, with D hard to call. V was shortened by 4 bases and J by 2 bases, with 13 bases between the two germline ends. CDR3 length: 15 amino acids. Germline CDR1 and CDR2: SGHDT and YYEEEE. DNA for the CDR3: TGTGCCAGCAGCCCTACTCGTCTCCCCTACAATGAGCAGTTCTTC. Its protein product is CASSPTRLPYNEQFF.

This clonotype was seen many times. The V and J genes are TRBV20-1 and TRBJ1-1; 7 bases are shared with TRBD1. This CDR3 has 16 amino acids. Germline V CDR1 and CDR2: DFQATT, SNEGSKA (reference sequence). Trimming took 4 bases from V and 3 from J; bases not matched to a gene: 14. CDR3 in DNA: TGCAGTGCTAAGCGTGTGGAAGGGGGCGGTCACACTGAAGCTTTCTTT. Translated, it gives CSAKRVEGGGHTEAFF.

This clonotype was counted at least ten times. This chain links TRBV28 with TRBJ2-7, with no clear D. This CDR3 has 14 amino acids. CDR1 is MDHEN and CDR2 is SYDVKM in the germline V gene. Trimming stripped 5 bases from V and 2 bases from J, with 13 bases between. CDR3 amino acids: CASSLTHPPYEQYF. The CDR3 nucleotides are TGTGCCAGCAGTCTAACCCACCCCCCCTACGAGCAGTACTTC.

This clonotype was seen only once. Here the CDR3 reads CASSPDRAGKTQYF. CDR3 in DNA: TGTGCCAGCTCACCGGACAGGGCAGGGAAGACCCAGTACTTC. V usage is TRBV18 and J usage is TRBJ2-5; 8 bases align to TRBD1. V was clipped by 3 bases and J by 6 bases; unmatched bases: 6. Germline V lookup: CDR1 KGHSH, CDR2 LQKENI. This CDR3 has 14 residues. The full variable domain, its missing parts supplied by reference TRBV18 and TRBJ2-5, is NAGVMQNPRHLVRRRGQEARLRCSPMKGHSHVYWYRQLPEEGLKFMVYLQKENIIDESGMPKERFSAEFPKEGPSILRIQQVVRGDSAAYFCASSPDRAGKTQYFGPGTRLLVL.

V is TRBV5-4 and J is TRBJ2-1; D remains ambiguous. TRBJ2-7 matches the DNA end more closely, so the J call is doubtful. This CDR3 is 16 amino acids long. CDR1 SGHNT and CDR2 YYREEE come from the germline V gene (reference sequence). For the CDR3, the DNA is TGTGCCAGCAGCCCCGCGGAGAGACGCTCCTACAATGAGCAGTACTTC. This codes for CASSPAERRSYNEQYF.